The clone carrying this T cell receptor (beta chain) occurred many times. CDR1 and CDR2 from the germline V gene are SQVTM and ANQGSEA. This CDR3 region has 11 residues. Trimming shortened V by 2 bases and J by 3 bases, and 5 bases separated the two germline ends. This sample's RNA came from whole unsorted tissue. The data were taken from a study of tumor and adjacent non-tumor tissue in lung cancer. Study context: Patients comprised 12 adenocarcinoma, a couple of squamous cell carcinoma and 1 small cell lung cancer.

The library came from three nested PCR rounds adapted from ARM-PCR protocols. TCRdb reprocessed the multiplex PCR reads with MiXCR, giving one entry per CDR3 protein. The sample has about 70,000 distinct CDR3 sequences, around 78% seen once; the top ten hold 25% to 30%. The chain recombines TRBV29-1 with TRBJ2-7; D is undetermined. Material for sequencing was lung tumor tissue. This TCR came from a man between 60 and 75 years old with non-small cell lung cancer. The CDR3 reads CSVERDYEQYF. The CDR3 bases are TGCAGCGTTGAAAGGGACTACGAGCAGTACTTC.